This T cell receptor beta chain was sequenced for a study of blood T cell repertoires in COVID-19. The CDR3 contains 13 residues. Germline V gene sequence: CDR1 MNHEY, CDR2 SMNVEV (reference sequence). V was pared by 1 base and J by 4 bases, with 6 bases between. Authors' processing steps: By means of reference gene primer amplification, nucleated cell counts were estimated. Produced via immunoSEQ multiplex PCR; TCRdb's table is partial and in-frame only. Clone size and V and J calls were adopted from that table, with D and trimming inferred from the DNA. The top ten hold about 10% of the sample, which has over 300,000 clones, around 86% seen once. Recovered status applied to Cohort 3 donors who had two consecutive negative PCRs. It also applied to those with clearance or with symptom resolution.

The rearrangement links TRBV27 to TRBJ2-3; no definite D call. The sequencing input was PBMCs or T cells enriched from blood (not recorded which). The sequence came from a woman under 30 who had recovered from COVID-19. The CDR3 region has the DNA TGTGCCAGCAGTTTATATGGCCCAGATACGCAGTATTTT. This translates into CASSLYGPDTQYF.